The rows below give T cell receptor beta chains drawn from one sample of a study of T cells expressing NK-cell markers. TCRdb reprocessed the 5' RACE reads and reports one entry per CDR3 protein, with no DNA. This sample contains roughly 380,000 distinct CDR3 sequences. Sequenced input: blood T cells: a sorted CD56 or NKG2C T cell subset, CD4+ or CD8+ T cells, or bulk PBMC T cells (not recorded which). The receptors stem from a man aged 18 to 70 in good health. CDR3s include the opening cysteine and the closing phenylalanine or tryptophan.

v_call,cdr3_length,j_call,cdr3_aa
TRBV12-3/TRBV12-4,16,TRBJ2-2,CASSPPGTGSTGELFF
TRBV5-1,14,TRBJ1-2,CASSLDGKNYGYTF
TRBV7-2,17,TRBJ2-3,CASSSPPLRGSTDTQYF
TRBV25-1,15,TRBJ1-2,CASSEPGQGDYGYTF
TRBV5-4,14,TRBJ2-3,CASSSGRFTDTQYF
TRBV27,13,TRBJ1-2,CASRTDRVRGYTF
TRBV7-9,17,TRBJ2-7,CASSLGAWTSGRYEQYF
TRBV7-2,16,TRBJ2-6,CASSSLGGAGANVLTF
TRBV5-6,11,TRBJ1-2,CASSYLYGYTF
TRBV3-1,14,TRBJ1-1,CASSQRGGWTEAFF
TRBV4-1,15,TRBJ1-5,CASSQDPGRHQPQHF
TRBV5-1,14,TRBJ2-3,CASGGLAGVNTQYF
TRBV20-1,17,TRBJ2-1,CSARTSGGSSSYNEQFF
TRBV27,14,TRBJ2-2,CASSSTEITGELFF
TRBV10-3,14,TRBJ2-7,CAISDRRSSYEQYF
TRBV7-9,13,TRBJ1-2,CASREDRNYGYTF
TRBV4-1,17,TRBJ2-2,CASTNPLDRRSTGELFF
TRBV7-9,14,TRBJ1-4,CASSFWDADEKLFF
TRBV5-1,13,TRBJ1-1,CASKEGMNTEAFF
TRBV7-2,17,TRBJ2-1,CASSLLAGGFPYNEQFF
TRBV13,16,TRBJ2-7,CASSPITGQGFYEQYF
TRBV5-1,15,TRBJ2-6,CASSLVASGANVLTF
TRBV29-1,12,TRBJ1-2,CSVEERVYGYTF
TRBV12-3/TRBV12-4,13,TRBJ2-7,CASSHKRQGEQYF
TRBV12-3/TRBV12-4,14,TRBJ2-4,CASSFGDRVEVQYF